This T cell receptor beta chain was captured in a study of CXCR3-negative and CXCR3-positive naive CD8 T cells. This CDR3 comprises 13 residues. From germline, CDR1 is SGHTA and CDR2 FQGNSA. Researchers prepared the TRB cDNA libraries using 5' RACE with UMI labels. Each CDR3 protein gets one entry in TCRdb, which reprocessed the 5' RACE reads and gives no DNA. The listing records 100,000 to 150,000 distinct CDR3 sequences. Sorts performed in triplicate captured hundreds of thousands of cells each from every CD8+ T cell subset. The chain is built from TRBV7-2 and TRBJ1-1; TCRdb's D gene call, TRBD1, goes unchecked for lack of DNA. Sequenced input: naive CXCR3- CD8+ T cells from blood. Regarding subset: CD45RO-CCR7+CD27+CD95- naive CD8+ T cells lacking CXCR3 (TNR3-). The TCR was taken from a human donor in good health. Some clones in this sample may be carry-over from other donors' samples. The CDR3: CASSLTANTEAFF.